This T cell receptor beta chain was profiled in a study of chemoradiotherapy in HPV16-positive cancers. Profiling relied on immunoSEQ multiplex PCR, and the TCRdb table lists in-frame clones only, not all of them. The table shows about 20,000 clones, with more than 90% occurring only once. The input for sequencing was blood, taken from a patient who underwent chemoradiotherapy. This sequence was found in a human donor with HPV-associated anogenital cancer.

The CDR3 sequence is CASTLGQAGQPQHF. Here the CDR3 DNA reads TGTGCCAGCACCTTGGGGCAGGCGGGTCAGCCCCAGCATTTT. The V gene is TRBV7-2, the J gene TRBJ1-5; D is possibly TRBD1 (5 bases). The V end lost 7 bases, the J end lost 6 bases, and 16 bases lay between the germline ends. Germline loops: CDR1 SGHTA, CDR2 FQGNSA. This CDR3 comprises 14 residues.